Below are 5 T cell receptor beta chains sequenced from a single sample in a study of T cells after yellow fever vaccination. TCRdb itself ran the 5' RACE reads through MiXCR, one entry per CDR3 protein. This table has some 350,000 distinct CDR3 sequences, approximately 4% appearing once. Specimen: PBMCs, collected 5 days after the yellow fever booster vaccination. These receptors came from a man aged 18 to 35 who received the YFV17D yellow fever vaccine.

This clonotype was seen only a few times. The chain links TRBV5-6 to TRBJ1-1; 8 positions agree with TRBD1. The ends lost 4 bases at V and 3 bases at J; junction bases unmatched: 5. From germline, CDR1 is SGHDT and CDR2 YYEEEE. This CDR3 comprises 14 residues. The CDR3 DNA sequence: TGTGCCAGCAGCCGCCGGACAGGGCACACTGAAGCTTTCTTT. Residues: CASSRRTGHTEAFF. The full variable domain, with the rest looked up from reference TRBV5-6 and TRBJ1-1, is DAGVTQSPTHLIKTRGQQVTLRCSPKSGHDTVSWYQQALGQGPQFIFQYYEEEERQRGNFPDRFSGHQFPNYSSELNVNALLLGDSALYLCASSRRTGHTEAFFGQGTRLTVV.

This chain links TRBV2 with TRBJ1-1, with D maybe TRBD1 (5 bases). V lost 7 bases, J lost 7 bases, and 19 bases lay in between. Germline lookup yields CDR1 SNHLY and CDR2 FYNNEI. The CDR3 has 14 amino acids. CDR3 residues: CASMREGLLLEAFF. In DNA, the CDR3 is TGTGCCAGCATGAGGGAGGGACTGCTCCTTGAAGCTTTCTTT.

The genes are TRBV5-4 and TRBJ1-2; D is ambiguous. The CDR3 runs to 17 residues. Between the trimmed V and J ends, which lost 0 bases and 1 base, there was a span of 16 bases. Germline V lookup: CDR1 SGHNT, CDR2 YYREEE (reference sequence). The CDR3 coding sequence is TGTGCCAGCAGCTTGGGGGTGGCCAGGCAAAATAACTATGGCTACACCTTC. It yields the protein CASSLGVARQNNYGYTF.

This rearrangement joins TRBV23-1 to TRBJ1-6, with a tentative D call TRBD1 (5 bases). TRBV23-1 is recorded as an ORF, its role being uncertain. The CDR3 has 13 amino acids. V was trimmed by 9 bases and J by 13 bases, leaving 19 bases between them. As DNA, the CDR3 is TGCGCCAGGGAGGGACTGCGATCGCTCCCCCTCCACTTT. Translating gives CAREGLRSLPLHF.

Many counts were recorded for this clonotype. The chain is built from TRBV29-1 and TRBJ2-7; 13 bases map to TRBD2. The CDR3 has 19 amino acids. Trimming took 7 bases from V and 2 from J; bases not matched to a gene: 20. Germline CDR1 and CDR2: SQVTM and ANQGSEA. CDR3: CSAYSSGGLAGELPYEQYF. The CDR3 bases are TGCAGCGCCTACTCCTCTGGAGGACTAGCGGGAGAACTCCCCTACGAGCAGTACTTC.